This TCR beta chain was recovered during a study of control samples from healthy donors and cancer patients. The data were produced by immunoSEQ multiplex PCR, yet TCRdb's version contains in-frame clones alone and is incomplete. Altogether about 30,000 clones are present, 75% to 85% being singletons, with the ten largest covering around 7.1%. Comments on this clone: At one end the junction does not follow the germline gene, possibly because of a read error. This sample includes further DNA sequences coding for the same CDR3.

The CDR3 has 17 residues. The germline V gene has CDR1 WNHNN and CDR2 SYGVQD (reference sequence). The sequence was obtained from a woman aged 60 to 75 with head and neck cancer. The rearrangement uses TRBV10-1 and TRBJ1-4, with 10 bases aligning to TRBD1. Sequenced: PBMCs. CDR3 amino acids: CASSESATGGAGEKLFF. CDR3 DNA sequence: TGTGCCAGCAGTGAGTCCGCGACAGGGGGCGCGGGGGAAAAACTGTTTTTT.